This T cell receptor (beta chain) derives from a study of blood T cell repertoires in COVID-19. At the level of the study: Samples representing acute and convalescent COVID-19 were sourced from the United States, Italy and Spain.

This clone was counted once. The CDR3 is 15 residues long. CDR1 and CDR2 (germline): SGHVS, FQNEAQ. V gave up 5 bases and J gave up 1 base; unmatched junction bases: 7. Authors' methods: How many nucleated cells were present was estimated from reference gene primer amplification. TCRdb keeps only in-frame clones here, not all; method: immunoSEQ multiplex PCR. V, J and clone size derive from that table, while D and trimming were established from the DNA sequence. The sample has 250,000 or so clones; 75% to 90% are singletons. The sequencing input was peripheral blood. The chain has TRBV7-8 and TRBJ1-1; 7 bases line up with TRBD1. The source is a woman aged 40 to 50 who had recovered from COVID-19. Written as DNA, the CDR3 is TGTGCCAGCAGCCGATCGACAGGGACGAACACTGAAGCTTTCTTT. Translating gives CASSRSTGTNTEAFF.